Listed here is a single T cell receptor (beta chain). This sample was included in a study of blood T cell repertoires in COVID-19. At the level of the study: The origin of the acute and convalescent COVID-19 samples was the United States, Italy and Spain.

Original processing notes: Reference gene primer amplification gave estimated nucleated cell counts. Clones were sequenced by immunoSEQ multiplex PCR, and TCRdb holds only the in-frame ones, with some missing. Clonal size and the V and J genes are those of that table, whereas D and trimming came from the DNA. The sample holds under 250,000 clones, 75% to 90% seen once. Germline lookup yields CDR1 SGHKS and CDR2 YYEKEE (reference sequence). The CDR3 spans 14 residues. Unmatched junction bases numbered 5, after V lost 4 bases and J lost 2 bases. The J gene is TRBJ2-5, the V gene TRBV5-5; TRBD2 matches 7 bases. The sample comprised peripheral blood. The sequence was obtained from a woman aged 70-85 years with active or convalescent COVID-19. CDR3 sequence (DNA): TGTGCCAGCAGCCGGGGGACTACGCAAGAGACCCAGTACTTC. This codes for CASSRGTTQETQYF.